This TCR beta chain was sequenced for a study of yellow fever vaccine responses in identical twins. General observations from the study: Twin vaccine T cell responses reportedly seemed partly convergent, partly personalized.

From the RT-PCR reads, TCRdb called clonotypes with MiXCR, one entry per CDR3 protein. There are 4,800 or so distinct CDR3 sequences in the sample; over 65% occur only once, and roughly 1.7% lies in the top ten. This CDR3 region has 13 residues. Germline lookup yields CDR1 MNHNS and CDR2 SASEGT. Trimming stripped 7 bases from V and 0 bases from J, with 10 bases between. On this clonotype itself: Its antigen is currently unknown.

The chain is built from TRBV6-1 and TRBJ2-7; perhaps TRBD2 as D (5 bases). This TCR came from a young woman who received the yellow fever vaccine. The specimen comprised T cells from blood (PBMCs), unsorted or a sorted subset (not recorded which), sampled before or after yellow fever vaccination (not recorded which). The DNA for the CDR3 is TGTGCCAGCACCTCGGGAAACTCCTACGAGCAGTACTTC. Residues: CASTSGNSYEQYF.